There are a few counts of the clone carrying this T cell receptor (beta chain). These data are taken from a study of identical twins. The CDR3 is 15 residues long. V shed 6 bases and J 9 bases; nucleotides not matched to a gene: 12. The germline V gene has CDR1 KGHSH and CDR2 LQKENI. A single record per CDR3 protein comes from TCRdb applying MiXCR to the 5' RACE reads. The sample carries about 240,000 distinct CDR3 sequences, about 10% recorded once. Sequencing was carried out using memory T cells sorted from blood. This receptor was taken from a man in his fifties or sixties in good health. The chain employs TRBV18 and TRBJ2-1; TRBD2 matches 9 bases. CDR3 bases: TGTGCCAGCTCCCCGGGAATAGCGGGAGTCGGTGAGCAGTTCTTC. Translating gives CASSPGIAGVGEQFF.